The entry that follows covers one TCR beta chain sequence. Libraries were prepared by immunoSEQ multiplex PCR; TCRdb keeps only in-frame clonotypes and omits some of them. The table records about 70,000 clones, approximately 89% of them present only once. The sample is drawn from a study of blood T cell repertoires in COVID-19. Across the study: Samples came from the United States, Italy and Spain, spanning acute and convalescent COVID-19. In each case, the material was cDNA or gDNA derived from T cells, B-cell-depleted T cells, or PBMCs.

The TCR was taken from a woman over 75 with active or convalescent COVID-19. The sequenced sample was peripheral blood.

CDR3 sequence: CASSLGSLAPQETQYF. In nucleotides, the CDR3 is TGTGCCAGCAGCTTAGGTTCTCTAGCGCCCCAAGAGACCCAGTACTTC. The genes are TRBV7-2 and TRBJ2-5; tentative D call: TRBD2 (6 bases). Germline V gives CDR1 SGHTA, CDR2 FQGNSA. The CDR3 is 16 amino acids. The V end lost 1 base, the J end lost 1 base, and 13 bases lay between the germline ends.